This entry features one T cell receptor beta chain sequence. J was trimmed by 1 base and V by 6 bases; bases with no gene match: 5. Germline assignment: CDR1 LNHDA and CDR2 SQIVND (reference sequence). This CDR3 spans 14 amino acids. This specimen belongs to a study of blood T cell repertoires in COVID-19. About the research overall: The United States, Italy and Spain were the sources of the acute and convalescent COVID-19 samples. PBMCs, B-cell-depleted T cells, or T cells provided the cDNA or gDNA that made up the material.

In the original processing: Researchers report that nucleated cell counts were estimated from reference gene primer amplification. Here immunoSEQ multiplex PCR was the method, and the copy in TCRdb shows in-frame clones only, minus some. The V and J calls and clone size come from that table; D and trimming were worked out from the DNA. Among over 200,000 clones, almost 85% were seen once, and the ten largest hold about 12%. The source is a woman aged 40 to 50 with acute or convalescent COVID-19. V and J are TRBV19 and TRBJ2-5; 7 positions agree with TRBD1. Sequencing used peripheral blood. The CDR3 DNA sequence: TGTGCCAGTAGCCTACAGGGGACCCAAGAGACCCAGTACTTC. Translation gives CASSLQGTQETQYF.